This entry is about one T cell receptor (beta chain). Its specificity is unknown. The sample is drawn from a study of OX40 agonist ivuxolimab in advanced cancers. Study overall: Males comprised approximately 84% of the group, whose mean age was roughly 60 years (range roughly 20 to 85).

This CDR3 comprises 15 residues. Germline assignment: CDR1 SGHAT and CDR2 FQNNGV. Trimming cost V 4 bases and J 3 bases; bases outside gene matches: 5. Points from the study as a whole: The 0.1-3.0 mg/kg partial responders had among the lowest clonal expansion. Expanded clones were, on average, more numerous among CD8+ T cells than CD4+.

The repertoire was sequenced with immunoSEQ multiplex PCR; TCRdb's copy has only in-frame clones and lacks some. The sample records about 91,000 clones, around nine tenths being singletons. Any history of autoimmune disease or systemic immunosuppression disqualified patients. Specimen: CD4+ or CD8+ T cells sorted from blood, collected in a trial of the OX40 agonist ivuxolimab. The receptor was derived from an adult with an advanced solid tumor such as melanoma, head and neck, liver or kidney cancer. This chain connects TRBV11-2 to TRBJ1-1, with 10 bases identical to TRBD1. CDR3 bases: TGTGCCAGCAGCTGGGGGACAGGGGTGGACACTGAAGCTTTCTTT. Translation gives CASSWGTGVDTEAFF.